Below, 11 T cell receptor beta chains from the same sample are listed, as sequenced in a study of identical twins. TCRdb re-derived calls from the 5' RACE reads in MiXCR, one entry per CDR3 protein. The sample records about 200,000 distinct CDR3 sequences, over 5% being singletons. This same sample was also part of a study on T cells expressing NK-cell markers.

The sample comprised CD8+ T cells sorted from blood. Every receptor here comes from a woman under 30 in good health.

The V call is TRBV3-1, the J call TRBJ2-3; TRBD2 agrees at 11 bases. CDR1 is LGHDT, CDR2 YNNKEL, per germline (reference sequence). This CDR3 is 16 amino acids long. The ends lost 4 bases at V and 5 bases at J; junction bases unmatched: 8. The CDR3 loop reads CASSPLLAGVGDTQYF. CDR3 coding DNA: TGTGCCAGCAGCCCCCTACTAGCGGGGGTGGGAGATACGCAGTATTTT.

The CDR3 loop reads CASSVQGNQPQHF. The CDR3 DNA reads as TGTGCCAGCAGCGTTCAGGGAAATCAGCCCCAGCATTTT. The V call is TRBV13, the J call TRBJ1-5; maybe TRBD1 (5 bases). The germline gives CDR1 PRHDT, CDR2 FYEKMQ (reference sequence). Trimming removed 5 bases at V and 4 bases at J, with 9 bases between. The CDR3 spans 13 residues.

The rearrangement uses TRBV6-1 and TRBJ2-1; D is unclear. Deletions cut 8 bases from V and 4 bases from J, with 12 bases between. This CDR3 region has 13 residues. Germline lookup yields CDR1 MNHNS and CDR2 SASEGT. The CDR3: CASWNSEYNEQFF. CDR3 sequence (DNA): TGTGCCAGCTGGAATTCAGAGTACAATGAGCAGTTCTTC.

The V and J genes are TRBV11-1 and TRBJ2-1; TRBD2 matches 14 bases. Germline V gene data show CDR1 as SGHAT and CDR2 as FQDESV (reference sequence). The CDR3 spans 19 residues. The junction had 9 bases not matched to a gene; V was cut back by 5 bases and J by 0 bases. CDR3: CASSPSTTSGGASYNEQFF. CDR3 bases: TGTGCCAGCAGCCCCTCTACGACTAGCGGGGGGGCCTCCTACAATGAGCAGTTCTTC.

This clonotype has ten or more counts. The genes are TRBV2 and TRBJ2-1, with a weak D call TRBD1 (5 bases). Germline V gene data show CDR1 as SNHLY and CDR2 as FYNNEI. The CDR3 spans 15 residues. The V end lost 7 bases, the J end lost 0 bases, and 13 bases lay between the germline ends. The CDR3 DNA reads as TGTGCCAGCATGCGACAGCATAACTCCTACAATGAGCAGTTCTTC. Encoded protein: CASMRQHNSYNEQFF.

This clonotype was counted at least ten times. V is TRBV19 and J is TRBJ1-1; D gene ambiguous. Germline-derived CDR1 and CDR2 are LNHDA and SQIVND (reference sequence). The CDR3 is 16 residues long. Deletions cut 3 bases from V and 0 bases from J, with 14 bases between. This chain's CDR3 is CASSIGRGGMNTEAFF. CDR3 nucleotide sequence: TGTGCCAGTAGTATTGGCAGAGGAGGGATGAACACTGAAGCTTTCTTT. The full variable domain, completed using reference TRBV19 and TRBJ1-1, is DGGITQSPKYLFRKEGQNVTLSCEQNLNHDAMYWYRQDPGQGLRLIYYSQIVNDFQKGDIAEGYSVSREKKESFPLTVTSAQKNPTAFYLCASSIGRGGMNTEAFFGQGTRLTVV.

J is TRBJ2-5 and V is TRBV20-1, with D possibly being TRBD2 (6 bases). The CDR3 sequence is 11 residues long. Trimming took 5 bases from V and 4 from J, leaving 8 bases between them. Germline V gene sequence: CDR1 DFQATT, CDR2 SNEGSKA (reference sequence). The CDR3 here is CSAPGAETQYF. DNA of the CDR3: TGCAGTGCTCCGGGAGCAGAGACCCAGTACTTC.

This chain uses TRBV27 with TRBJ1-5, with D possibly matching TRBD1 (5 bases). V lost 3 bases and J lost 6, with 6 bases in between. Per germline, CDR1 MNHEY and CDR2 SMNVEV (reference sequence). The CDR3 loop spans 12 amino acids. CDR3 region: CASSFQGQPQHF. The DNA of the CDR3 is TGTGCCAGCAGTTTCCAGGGTCAGCCCCAGCATTTT.

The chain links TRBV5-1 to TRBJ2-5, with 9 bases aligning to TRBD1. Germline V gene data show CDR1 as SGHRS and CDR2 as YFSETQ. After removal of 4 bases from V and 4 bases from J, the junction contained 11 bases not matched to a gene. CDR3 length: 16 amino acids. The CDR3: CASSPTGGLIVETQYF. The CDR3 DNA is TGCGCCAGCAGCCCGACAGGGGGTCTGATCGTAGAGACCCAGTACTTC. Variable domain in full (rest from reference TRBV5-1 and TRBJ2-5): KAGVTQTPRYLIKTRGQQVTLSCSPISGHRSVSWYQQTPGQGLQFLFEYFSETQRNKGNFPGRFSGRQFSNSRSEMNVSTLELGDSALYLCASSPTGGLIVETQYFGPGTRLLVL.

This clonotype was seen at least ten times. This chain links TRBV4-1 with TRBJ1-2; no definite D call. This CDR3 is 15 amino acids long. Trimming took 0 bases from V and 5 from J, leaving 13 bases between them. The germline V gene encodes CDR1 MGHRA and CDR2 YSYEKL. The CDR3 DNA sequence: TGCGCCAGCAGCCAAGATGGCAGGATGGGATATGGCTACACCTTC. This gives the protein CASSQDGRMGYGYTF.

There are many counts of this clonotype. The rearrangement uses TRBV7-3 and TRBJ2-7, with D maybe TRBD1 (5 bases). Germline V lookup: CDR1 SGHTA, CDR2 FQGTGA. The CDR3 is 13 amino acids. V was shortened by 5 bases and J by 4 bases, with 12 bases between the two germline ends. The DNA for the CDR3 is TGTGCCAGCAGCCCCGCTCAGGGTTACGAGCAGTACTTC. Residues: CASSPAQGYEQYF.